The clone carrying this T cell receptor (beta chain) was observed a few times. This CDR3 spans 12 amino acids. The ends were cut back, 7 bases at V and 6 bases at J, with 14 bases in the middle. Germline V gene data show CDR1 as SGDLS and CDR2 as YYNGEE. Time point indicated: newly diagnosed GD, antithyroid drugs for less than 3 months. From PBMCs, RNA was extracted and then used to make the TCR library. Patients were enrolled at an endocrinology department in Xi'an, China. For TCR beta, libraries came from iRepertoire HTBI primers and Arm-PCR of CDR3 regions. TCRdb re-analysed the multiplex PCR reads in MiXCR, keeping a single row per CDR3 protein. This table has 510,000 or so distinct CDR3 sequences, 12% appearing once. The entry originates in a study of regulatory T cells in long-lasting Graves disease. Study context: The study enrolled newly diagnosed Graves' patients on antithyroid drugs under 3 months.

These data were also reused for a study on T cells in Graves' hyperthyroidism and ophthalmopathy. As that study records: In validation, the model predicted ophthalmopathy. These predictions came a median approximately 5.9 months before onset.

The sequencing here drew on peripheral blood mononuclear cells (PBMCs), taken at new diagnosis, from a patient treated with antithyroid drugs. The receptor's source is a woman aged 25 to 39 with Graves disease. The rearrangement uses TRBV9 and TRBJ2-7; D could derive from TRBD1 or TRBD2 (6 bases each). The CDR3 loop reads CASRGEGGEQYF. CDR3 coding DNA: TGTGCCAGCCGGGGCGAGGGGGGCGAGCAGTACTTC.